Shown below are 32 T cell receptor beta chains from a single sample sequenced in a study of STAT5B mutations in CD4+ large granular lymphocyte leukemia. The method was immunoSEQ multiplex PCR; TCRdb's version includes in-frame clones alone and lacks a portion of them. Here the sample spans about 30,000 clones, around 80% being singletons. Sample: CD4+ T cells from blood buffy coats. These TCRs come from a human donor in good health.

The chain uses TRBV10-3 and TRBJ1-5; D remains unclear. This CDR3 comprises 13 residues. V gave up 4 bases and J gave up 7 bases, with 11 bases separating them. The V gene's germline CDR1 is ENHRY and CDR2 SYGVKD. Here the CDR3 DNA reads TGTGCCATCAGTGTTGAGGGAGAACAGCCCCAGCATTTT. Translation: CAISVEGEQPQHF.

V is TRBV6-4 and J is TRBJ1-1; 11 bases line up with TRBD1. CDR1 and CDR2 from the germline V gene are MRHNA and SNTAGT. This CDR3 region has 15 residues. The ends lost 2 bases at V and 5 bases at J; junction bases unmatched: 4. The CDR3 nucleotides read TGTGCCAGCAGTGACGGGGGACAGGGGGGAACTGAAGCTTTCTTT. This codes for CASSDGGQGGTEAFF.

The chain uses TRBV28 and TRBJ2-5; D not resolved. The length of the CDR3 is 12 residues. From germline, CDR1 is MDHEN and CDR2 SYDVKM. V gave up 3 bases and J gave up 0 bases, with 2 bases separating them. In DNA form, the CDR3 reads TGTGCCAGCAGTTTGTACCAAGAGACCCAGTACTTC. As protein: CASSLYQETQYF.

This clone was seen only a few times. V is TRBV5-1 and J is TRBJ2-3; 10 bases align to TRBD2. This CDR3 has 18 residues. The J segment lost 0 bases and the V segment lost 3 bases, leaving 10 bases of the junction unmatched. Germline lookup yields CDR1 SGHRS and CDR2 YFSETQ. DNA for the CDR3: TGCGCCAGCAGCTCTGGACTAGCGGCCCCTTCTAGCACAGATACGCAGTATTTT. Its translation: CASSSGLAAPSSTDTQYF. The variable domain in full, completed from reference TRBV5-1 and TRBJ2-3, reads KAGVTQTPRYLIKTRGQQVTLSCSPISGHRSVSWYQQTPGQGLQFLFEYFSETQRNKGNFPGRFSGRQFSNSRSEMNVSTLELGDSALYLCASSSGLAAPSSTDTQYFGPGTRLTVL.

This clone was observed a few times. The V gene is TRBV4-1, the J gene TRBJ1-6, with D uncertain. V lost 1 base, J lost 5 bases, and 12 bases lay in between. CDR1 is MGHRA and CDR2 is YSYEKL in the germline V gene. The CDR3 consists of 16 residues. CDR3 region: CASSQALGMNNSPLHF. The DNA for the CDR3 is TGCGCCAGCAGCCAAGCTCTGGGGATGAATAATTCACCCCTCCACTTT.

The rearrangement uses TRBV7-9 and TRBJ2-7, with D perhaps TRBD1 (6 bases). From germline, CDR1 is SEHNR and CDR2 FQNEAQ (reference sequence). This CDR3 has 14 amino acids. V shed 4 bases and J shed 1 base, with 11 bases lying between them. The chain's CDR3 is CASSSTGLSYEQYF. The CDR3 DNA reads TGTGCCAGCAGCTCGACAGGCTTATCCTACGAGCAGTACTTC.

This chain uses TRBV4-1 with TRBJ2-7, with 8 bases aligning to TRBD1. Unmatched junction bases numbered 19, after V lost 0 bases and J lost 6 bases. The CDR3 consists of 19 residues. Germline CDR1 is MGHRA and CDR2 is YSYEKL. For the CDR3, the DNA is TGCGCCAGCAGCCAAGATCGGGGTTCAGGGGGCGCTAGGGCTAGCGAGCAGTACTTC. This translates into CASSQDRGSGGARASEQYF.

The CDR3 coding sequence is TGTGCCAGCAGCTTCGATCGGGACTTCCTTAGAGCTTTCTTT. This encodes CASSFDRDFLRAFF. The rearrangement joins TRBV13 to TRBJ1-1, with D maybe TRBD1 (5 bases). V was clipped by 3 bases and J by 10 bases, with 18 bases between them. The length of the CDR3 is 14 residues. CDR1 and CDR2 (germline): PRHDT, FYEKMQ (reference sequence). The full variable domain, with the rest looked up from reference TRBV13 and TRBJ1-1, is AAGVIQSPRHLIKEKRETATLKCYPIPRHDTVYWYQQGPGQDPQFLISFYEKMQSDKGSIPDRFSAQQFSDYHSELNMSSLELGDSALYFCASSFDRDFLRAFFGQGTRLTVV.

The table lists this clone with a count of one. The V gene is TRBV6-1, the J gene TRBJ2-1; 10 nucleotides agree with TRBD2. Germline V lookup: CDR1 MNHNS, CDR2 SASEGT. The junction had 5 bases not matched to a gene; V was cut back by 6 bases and J by 6 bases. The CDR3 has 14 residues. The CDR3, as DNA: TGTGCCAGCAGATTGAGCGGGAGGGCCAATGAGCAGTTCTTC. As protein: CASRLSGRANEQFF.

The rearrangement links TRBV5-1 to TRBJ2-5; maybe TRBD2 (6 bases). Germline CDR1 is SGHRS and CDR2 is YFSETQ. V was pared by 5 bases and J by 4 bases, with 18 bases between. The CDR3 runs to 15 residues. The CDR3 sequence is CASRGVLGGGETQYF. The CDR3 bases are TGCGCCAGCAGGGGGGTGCTGGGAGGCGGAGAGACCCAGTACTTC.

The chain recombines TRBV5-6 with TRBJ2-1, with 12 bases fitting TRBD2. The V and J ends lost 4 bases and 9 bases, in that order; junction bases with no gene match: 11. The CDR3 covers 16 residues. CDR1 and CDR2 (germline): SGHDT, YYEEEE. The DNA of the CDR3 is TGTGCCAGCAGCCGTCAGACTAGCGGGAGTGTTCGTGAGCAGTTCTTC. Protein sequence: CASSRQTSGSVREQFF. Based on the CDR3 plus reference TRBV5-6 and TRBJ2-1, the full variable domain is DAGVTQSPTHLIKTRGQQVTLRCSPKSGHDTVSWYQQALGQGPQFIFQYYEEEERQRGNFPDRFSGHQFPNYSSELNVNALLLGDSALYLCASSRQTSGSVREQFFGPGTRLTVL.

V usage is TRBV2 and J usage is TRBJ1-1; perhaps TRBD1 as D (6 bases). The germline V gene encodes CDR1 SNHLY and CDR2 FYNNEI. V dropped 4 bases and J dropped 0 bases, with 12 bases sitting between them. The length of the CDR3 is 15 residues. CDR3 sequence: CASSGRGTMNTEAFF. The CDR3 DNA sequence: TGTGCCAGCAGTGGAAGGGGGACGATGAACACTGAAGCTTTCTTT.

This clone was seen a handful of times. CDR3 nucleotide sequence: TGCGCCAGCAGCAAGTTAGCGGGAACCTACGAGCAGTACTTC. Its protein product is CASSKLAGTYEQYF. The chain is built from TRBV5-1 and TRBJ2-7, with 8 bases fitting TRBD2. CDR1 and CDR2 from the germline V gene are SGHRS and YFSETQ. With V trimmed by 4 bases and J by 2 bases, 5 bases remained unmatched. This CDR3 spans 14 amino acids.

V gene TRBV19 combines with J gene TRBJ1-5; TRBD1 might be the D (6 bases). Germline loops: CDR1 LNHDA, CDR2 SQIVND (reference sequence). This CDR3 spans 15 amino acids. V was trimmed by 2 bases and J by 2 bases, leaving 10 bases between them. CDR3 in amino acids: CASSIKGGGNQPQHF. The CDR3 DNA reads TGTGCCAGTAGTATAAAAGGGGGTGGCAATCAGCCCCAGCATTTT.

This chain connects TRBV19 to TRBJ2-5; tentative D call: TRBD2 (5 bases). The germline CDR1 and CDR2 sequences are LNHDA and SQIVND (reference sequence). This CDR3 has 12 residues. Deletions cut 3 bases from V and 4 bases from J, with 6 bases between. CDR3 sequence reads: CASSIGRETQYF. CDR3 nucleotide sequence: TGTGCCAGTAGTATTGGGAGAGAGACCCAGTACTTC.

The V call is TRBV2, the J call TRBJ1-5, with D perhaps matching TRBD1 (5 bases). V lost 7 bases, J lost 9 bases, and 22 bases lay in between. The V gene's germline CDR1 is SNHLY and CDR2 FYNNEI. This CDR3 has 15 residues. CDR3 sequence: CASNLGPQRDRPQHF. CDR3 bases: TGTGCCAGCAATCTAGGGCCTCAGAGGGACCGGCCCCAGCATTTT. The variable domain in full, with the rest retrieved from reference TRBV2 and TRBJ1-5, is EPEVTQTPSHQVTQMGQEVILRCVPISNHLYFYWYRQILGQKVEFLVSFYNNEISEKSEIFDDQFSVERPDGSNFTLKIRSTKLEDSAMYFCASNLGPQRDRPQHFGDGTRLSIL.

This clone came up once. The J gene is TRBJ1-2, the V gene TRBV18; 8 nucleotides agree with TRBD1. The V gene end was trimmed by 3 bases and the J gene end by 0 bases; junction bases not matched to a gene: 12. This CDR3 is built from 18 residues. Germline V CDR1 and CDR2: KGHSH, LQKENI. This CDR3 is CASSPGGTGTTTNYGYTF. CDR3 bases: TGTGCCAGCTCACCCGGGGGGACAGGAACAACTACTAACTATGGCTACACCTTC.

This clone was seen only a few times. The J gene is TRBJ2-5, the V gene TRBV2; possible D gene TRBD2, 5 bases. Looked up from germline, CDR1 is SNHLY and CDR2 is FYNNEI. The CDR3 has 14 residues. Trimming pared 7 bases from V and 2 bases from J, leaving 14 bases between. CDR3 in amino acids: CASMADYPQETQYF. CDR3 bases: TGTGCCAGCATGGCAGACTACCCACAAGAGACCCAGTACTTC.

The chain recombines TRBV29-1 with TRBJ2-7; a possible D gene is TRBD2 (5 bases). V was pared by 6 bases and J by 2 bases, with 8 bases between. The length of the CDR3 is 11 residues. Germline CDR1 SQVTM, CDR2 ANQGSEA. The CDR3: CSVGETYEQYF. The CDR3 DNA sequence: TGCAGCGTCGGGGAGACCTACGAGCAGTACTTC.

This clone has more than one count but fewer than ten. The gene calls are TRBV19 and TRBJ1-2, with 8 bases lining up with TRBD1. V dropped 7 bases and J dropped 4; count of bases not matched to a gene: 11. The length of the CDR3 is 15 residues. Looked up from germline, CDR1 is LNHDA and CDR2 is SQIVND (reference sequence). The CDR3 is CASKVPGQAFYGYTF. For the CDR3, the DNA is TGTGCCAGTAAGGTCCCGGGACAGGCGTTCTATGGCTACACCTTC.

The CDR3 sequence is CASSEALSGGPIRYIQYF. The CDR3 DNA is TGTGCCAGCAGTGAAGCGCTGTCGGGAGGGCCAATTCGGTACATTCAGTACTTC. The V call is TRBV6-1, the J call TRBJ2-4, with TRBD2 matching 8 bases. The V segment lost 0 bases and the J segment 8 bases; nucleotides outside the gene matches: 15. The CDR3 spans 18 residues. Germline V gives CDR1 MNHNS, CDR2 SASEGT.

Only a few counts were recorded for this clone. This chain connects TRBV6-5 to TRBJ2-7; 7 bases fit TRBD2. From germline, CDR1 is MNHEY and CDR2 SVGAGI. This CDR3 spans 14 amino acids. V was clipped by 5 bases and J by 0 bases; unmatched bases: 4. The CDR3 region is CASSTGLNSYEQYF. For the CDR3, the DNA is TGTGCCAGCAGTACGGGACTAAACTCCTACGAGCAGTACTTC.

The genes are TRBV6-4 and TRBJ2-1; TRBD1 matches at 7 bases. The CDR3 length is 15 residues. Germline values: CDR1 MRHNA, CDR2 SNTAGT. Trimming took 0 bases from V and 6 from J; bases not matched to a gene: 5. The CDR3 nucleotides read TGTGCCAGCAGTGACTCAAAGGGACAGACCAATGAGCAGTTCTTC. Translation: CASSDSKGQTNEQFF.

This clone was recorded a few times. V is TRBV6-5 and J is TRBJ2-7; 7 bases agree with TRBD1. The CDR3 loop spans 14 amino acids. Germline assignment: CDR1 MNHEY and CDR2 SVGAGI. V shed 7 bases, J shed 2 bases, and the junction held 8 bases outside the gene matches. The CDR3: CASTQDRAPYEQYF. The DNA of the CDR3 is TGTGCCAGCACCCAAGACAGGGCCCCCTACGAGCAGTACTTC.

This clone was counted between two and nine times. The chain couples TRBV29-1 to TRBJ2-5; D may be TRBD2 (5 bases). This CDR3 contains 11 residues. V lost 4 bases and J lost 5, with 8 bases in between. The germline gives CDR1 SQVTM, CDR2 ANQGSEA. The CDR3 region has the DNA TGCAGCGTTGGAGGGCCTGAGACCCAGTACTTC. It codes for CSVGGPETQYF. Looking up the rest from reference TRBV29-1 and TRBJ2-5 gives the full variable domain: SAVISQKPSRDICQRGTSLTIQCQVDSQVTMMFWYRQQPGQSLTLIATANQGSEATYESGFVIDKFPISRPNLTFSTLTVSNMSPEDSSIYLCSVGGPETQYFGPGTRLLVL.

This clone appeared a few times. The gene calls are TRBV29-1 and TRBJ1-2; 8 nucleotides match TRBD1. Germline CDR1 and CDR2: SQVTM and ANQGSEA. The CDR3 is made up of 13 amino acids. The V and J ends lost 1 base and 8 bases, in that order; junction bases with no gene match: 6. The CDR3 protein is CSVEVGRGQGYTF. In DNA form, the CDR3 reads TGCAGCGTTGAAGTAGGCAGGGGGCAAGGCTACACCTTC.

The chain links TRBV9 to TRBJ1-2; TRBD1 matches at 9 bases. Germline CDR1 SGDLS, CDR2 YYNGEE. The CDR3 contains 12 residues. The J segment lost 2 bases and the V segment lost 7 bases, leaving 0 bases of the junction unmatched. CDR3 in DNA: TGTGCCAGCGGGACAGGGAACTATGGCTACACCTTC. This codes for CASGTGNYGYTF. Using reference TRBV9 and TRBJ1-2 for the parts outside the CDR3, the full variable domain is DSGVTQTPKHLITATGQRVTLRCSPRSGDLSVYWYQQSLDQGLQFLIQYYNGEERAKGNILERFSAQQFPDLHSELNLSSLELGDSALYFCASGTGNYGYTFGSGTRLTVV.

The chain uses TRBV19 and TRBJ1-4; unclear D gene. V was pared by 1 base and J by 7 bases, with 10 bases between. CDR3 length equals 14 residues. Per the germline V gene, CDR1 is LNHDA and CDR2 is SQIVND (reference sequence). CDR3 in DNA: TGTGCCAGTAGTATAGGGTTTAAGAGTGAAAAACTGTTTTTT. The encoded protein is CASSIGFKSEKLFF.

The chain has TRBV19 and TRBJ2-7; no clear D gene. Germline V CDR1 and CDR2: LNHDA, SQIVND (reference sequence). V was clipped by 1 base and J by 3 bases, with 7 bases between them. The CDR3 has 13 residues. The CDR3, as DNA: TGTGCCAGTAGTATAGGATCGGACTACGAGCAGTACTTC. Translation gives CASSIGSDYEQYF.

V and J are TRBV27 and TRBJ1-4, with 8 bases that match TRBD1. CDR1 MNHEY and CDR2 SMNVEV come from the germline V gene (reference sequence). The length of the CDR3 is 15 residues. With V trimmed by 6 bases and J by 7 bases, 10 bases remained unmatched. In nucleotides, the CDR3 is TGTGCCAGCAGGAGACAGGGGCCTCTGGGTGAAAAACTGTTTTTT. The encoded protein is CASRRQGPLGEKLFF.

This clone was seen only a few times. V and J are TRBV28 and TRBJ2-7; D might be TRBD1 (5 bases). Trimming stripped 3 bases from V and 3 bases from J, with 9 bases between. CDR1 is MDHEN, CDR2 SYDVKM, per germline. The CDR3 runs to 13 residues. CDR3 DNA sequence: TGTGCCAGCAGTTTTCCGCAGGGCTACGAGCAGTACTTC. Translated, it gives CASSFPQGYEQYF.

The chain employs TRBV19 and TRBJ2-1, with TRBD2 as a possible D gene (7 bases). V lost 0 bases to trimming and J lost 5 bases, with 14 bases between them. The V gene's germline CDR1 is LNHDA and CDR2 SQIVND (reference sequence). The CDR3 is 16 amino acids. The CDR3 here is CASSIDRWEGDNEQFF. CDR3 nucleotides: TGTGCCAGTAGTATAGATCGGTGGGAGGGGGACAATGAGCAGTTCTTC. The entire variable domain, with the rest obtained from reference TRBV19 and TRBJ2-1, is as follows: DGGITQSPKYLFRKEGQNVTLSCEQNLNHDAMYWYRQDPGQGLRLIYYSQIVNDFQKGDIAEGYSVSREKKESFPLTVTSAQKNPTAFYLCASSIDRWEGDNEQFFGPGTRLTVL.